This T cell receptor (beta chain) appears in the sequencing data of a study of Graves' ophthalmopathy and Graves' hyperthyroidism. Study at large: Peripheral blood samples were taken at initial diagnosis, before any treatment. Study observations and caveats: This model predicted ophthalmopathy progression (sensitivity roughly 70%, specificity about 72%). Detection in blood was also observed for most expanded thyroid clonotypes above 0.001 frequency.

This clonotype was seen many times. Its target is not known. TCR beta CDR3 regions were amplified from RNA transcripts. After a first-round RT-PCR with HTBI primers, a second-round multiplex PCR was run. TCRdb redid the calling of the multiplex PCR reads with MiXCR, one entry per CDR3 protein. Counted here are a few hundred thousand distinct CDR3 sequences, roughly 16% occurring once; the ten biggest clones make up about 12%. Orbital computed tomography and thyroid ultrasound, along with TRAb, serum thyroxine and clinical symptoms, underpinned diagnosis. The TCR comes from an adult man with Graves' ophthalmopathy. The sample comprised peripheral blood.

CDR3 protein: CASSSRRTSGKETQYF. The DNA of the CDR3 is TGTGCCAGCAGTTCGCGCCGGACTAGCGGGAAAGAGACCCAGTACTTC. The gene calls are TRBV6-5 and TRBJ2-5; 12 nucleotides agree with TRBD2. J gave up 3 bases and V 4 bases, and 6 bases lay outside the gene matches. The CDR3 loop spans 16 amino acids. The germline CDR1 and CDR2 sequences are MNHEY and SVGAGI.